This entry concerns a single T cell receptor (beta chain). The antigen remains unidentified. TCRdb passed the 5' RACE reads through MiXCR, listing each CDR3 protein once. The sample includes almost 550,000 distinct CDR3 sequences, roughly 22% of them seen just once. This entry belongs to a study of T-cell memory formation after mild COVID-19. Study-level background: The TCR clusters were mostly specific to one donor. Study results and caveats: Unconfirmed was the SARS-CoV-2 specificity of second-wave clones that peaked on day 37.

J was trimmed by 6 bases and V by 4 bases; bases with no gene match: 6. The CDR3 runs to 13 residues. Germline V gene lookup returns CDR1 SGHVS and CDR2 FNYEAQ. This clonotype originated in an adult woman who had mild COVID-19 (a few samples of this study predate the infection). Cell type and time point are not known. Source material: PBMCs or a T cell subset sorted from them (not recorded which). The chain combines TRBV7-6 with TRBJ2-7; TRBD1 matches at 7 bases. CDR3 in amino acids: CASSYRDSSEQYF. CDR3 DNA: TGTGCCAGCAGCTACAGGGACAGTAGCGAGCAGTACTTC. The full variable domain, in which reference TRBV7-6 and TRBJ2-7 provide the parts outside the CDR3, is GAGVSQSPRYKVTKRGQDVALRCDPISGHVSLYWYRQALGQGPEFLTYFNYEAQQDKSGLPNDRFSAERPEGSISTLTIQRTEQRDSAMYRCASSYRDSSEQYFGPGTRLTVT.